This T cell receptor beta chain was sequenced for a study of CD8 T cells in Susac syndrome. This clonotype was counted once. The RNA input was about 0.5 to 1 ug, and it was reverse transcribed with random hexamers. TCR beta CDR3 was amplified by immunoSEQ covering 54 Vbeta and 13 Jbeta. One entry per CDR3 protein results from TCRdb running MiXCR on the immunoSEQ multiplex PCR reads. The sample carries roughly 120,000 distinct CDR3 sequences, more than 80% recorded once. The germline V gene has CDR1 SQVTM and CDR2 ANQGSEA. V gave up 0 bases and J gave up 8 bases, with 22 bases separating them. The CDR3 totals 16 residues. CD8+ and CD4+ blood T cells underwent TCR beta sequencing. It was negative isolation that provided the CD8+ and CD4+ T cells, whereas TEMRA cells were enriched by FACS.

Sequencing was done on a sample of CD8+ T cells from PBMCs. The V call is TRBV29-1, the J call TRBJ1-2; D is unclear. This clonotype was obtained from a human donor with multiple sclerosis. The DNA for the CDR3 is TGCAGCGTTGAAGATGGAGGGTGGGGTCCGACCTTGGGCTACACCTTC. This gives the protein CSVEDGGWGPTLGYTF. Drawing the rest from reference TRBV29-1 and TRBJ1-2, the complete variable domain is SAVISQKPSRDICQRGTSLTIQCQVDSQVTMMFWYRQQPGQSLTLIATANQGSEATYESGFVIDKFPISRPNLTFSTLTVSNMSPEDSSIYLCSVEDGGWGPTLGYTFGSGTRLTVV.